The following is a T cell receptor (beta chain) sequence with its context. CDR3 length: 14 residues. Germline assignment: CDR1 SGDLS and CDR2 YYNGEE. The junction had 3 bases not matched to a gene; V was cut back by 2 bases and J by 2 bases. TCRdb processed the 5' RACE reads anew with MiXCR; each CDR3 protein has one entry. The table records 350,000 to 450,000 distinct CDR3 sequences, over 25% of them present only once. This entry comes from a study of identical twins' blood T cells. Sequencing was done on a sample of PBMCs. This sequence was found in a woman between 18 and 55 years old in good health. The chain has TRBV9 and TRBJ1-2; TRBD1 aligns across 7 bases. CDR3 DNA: TGTGCCAGCAGCGTGACAGGGCTAAACTATGGCTACACCTTC. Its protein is CASSVTGLNYGYTF.